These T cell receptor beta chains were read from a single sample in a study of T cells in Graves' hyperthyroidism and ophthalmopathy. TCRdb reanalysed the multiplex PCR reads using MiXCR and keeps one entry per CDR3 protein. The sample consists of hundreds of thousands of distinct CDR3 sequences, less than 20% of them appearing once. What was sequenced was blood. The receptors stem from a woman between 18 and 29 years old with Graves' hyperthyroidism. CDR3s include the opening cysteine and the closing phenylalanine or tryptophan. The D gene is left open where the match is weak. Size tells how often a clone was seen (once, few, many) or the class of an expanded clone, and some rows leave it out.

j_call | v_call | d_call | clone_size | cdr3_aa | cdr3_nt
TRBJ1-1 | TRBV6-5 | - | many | CASSYSLVVPAAFF | TGTGCCAGCAGTTACTCCCTCGTGGTTCCAGCGGCTTTCTTT
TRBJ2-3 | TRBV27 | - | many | CASQGWGKRHTDTQYF | TGTGCCAGCCAGGGCTGGGGGAAGCGGCACACAGATACGCAGTATTTT
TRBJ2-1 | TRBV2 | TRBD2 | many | CASTTTSGGYNEQFF | TGTGCCAGCACCACGACTAGCGGGGGTTACAATGAGCAGTTCTTC
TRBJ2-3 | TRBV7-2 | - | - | CASSFLDRGEHTQYF | TGTGCCAGCAGCTTCTTGGACCGGGGCGAGCATACGCAGTATTTT
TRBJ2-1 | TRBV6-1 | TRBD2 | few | CASSGLAGINNEQFF | TGTGCCAGCAGTGGACTAGCGGGGATTAACAATGAGCAGTTCTTC
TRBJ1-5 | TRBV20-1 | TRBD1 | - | CSARAGTGAEPQHF | TGCAGTGCTAGAGCCGGGACAGGGGCAGAGCCCCAGCATTTT
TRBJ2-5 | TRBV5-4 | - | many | CASSLPGGAEETQYF | TGTGCCAGCAGCCTCCCTGGGGGGGCAGAGGAGACCCAGTACTTC
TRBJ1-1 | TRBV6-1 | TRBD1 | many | CASSSGQGNTEAFF | TGTGCCAGCAGTTCTGGACAGGGGAACACTGAAGCTTTCTTT
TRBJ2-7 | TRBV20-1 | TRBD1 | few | CSARLYSGTESSYEQYF | TGCAGTGCCCGACTCTATTCCGGGACAGAGAGCTCCTACGAGCAGTACTTC
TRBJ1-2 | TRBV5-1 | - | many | CASSLEAGRYYGYTF | TGCGCCAGCAGCTTAGAGGCGGGTCGGTACTATGGCTACACCTTC
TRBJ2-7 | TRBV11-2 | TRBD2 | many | CASSSRQGLAEPYEQYF | TGTGCCAGCAGCTCCAGACAGGGACTAGCGGAACCCTACGAGCAGTACTTC
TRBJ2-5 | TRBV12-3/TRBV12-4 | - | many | CASSFGGSGETQYF | TGTGCCAGCAGTTTTGGGGGGTCGGGGGAGACCCAGTACTTC
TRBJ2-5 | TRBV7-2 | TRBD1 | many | CASTGTGVMETQYF | TGTGCCAGCACCGGGACAGGGGTGATGGAGACCCAGTACTTC
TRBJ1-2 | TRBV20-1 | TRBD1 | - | CSASSPPGTANYGYTF | TGCAGTGCCAGCAGCCCCCCCGGGACAGCCAACTATGGCTACACCTTC
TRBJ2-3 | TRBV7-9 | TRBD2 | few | CASSRETSLLTDTQYF | TGTGCCAGCAGCCGAGAGACTAGCCTTCTCACAGATACGCAGTATTTT
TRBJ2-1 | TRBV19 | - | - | CASTRLRAPYNEQFF | TGTGCCAGCACCCGTCTGAGGGCTCCTTACAATGAGCAGTTCTTC
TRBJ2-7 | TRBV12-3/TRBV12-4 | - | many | CASSFRVYEQYF | TGTGCCAGCAGTTTCAGGGTCTACGAGCAGTACTTC
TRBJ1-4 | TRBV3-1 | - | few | CASSQLRDGGNEKLFF | TGTGCCAGCAGCCAACTCCGGGACGGAGGAAATGAAAAACTGTTTTTT
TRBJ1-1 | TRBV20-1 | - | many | CSARGRSDTEAFF | TGCAGTGCTAGAGGCCGTTCAGACACTGAAGCTTTCTTT
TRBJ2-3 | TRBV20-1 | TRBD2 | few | CSARPFRTSGSTDTQYF | TGCAGTGCTAGACCTTTTAGGACTAGCGGTAGCACAGATACGCAGTATTTT
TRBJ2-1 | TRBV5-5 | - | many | CASSFYAGYYNEQFF | TGTGCCAGCAGCTTTTACGCGGGGTATTACAATGAGCAGTTCTTC
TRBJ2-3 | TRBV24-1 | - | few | CATSVGGTDTQYF | TGTGCCACCAGTGTGGGGGGCACAGATACGCAGTATTTT
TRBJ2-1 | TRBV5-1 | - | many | CASSLGLPVDEQFF | TGCGCCAGCAGCTTGGGCCTACCGGTCGATGAGCAGTTCTTC
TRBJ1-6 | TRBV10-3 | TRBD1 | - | CAISEQGTNSPLHF | TGTGCCATCAGTGAACAGGGGACTAATTCACCCCTCCACTTT
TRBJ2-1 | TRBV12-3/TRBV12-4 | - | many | CASKLPGKGYEQFF | TGTGCCAGCAAACTGCCGGGCAAAGGGTATGAGCAGTTCTTC
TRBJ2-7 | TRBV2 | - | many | CACDSVSSYEQYF | TGTGCCTGCGATAGCGTGAGCTCCTACGAGCAGTACTTC
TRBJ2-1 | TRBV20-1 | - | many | CSARDGKASYEQFF | TGCAGTGCTAGAGATGGGAAGGCTAGCTATGAGCAGTTCTTC
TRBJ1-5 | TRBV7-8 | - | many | CASSLKGAGNQPQHF | TGTGCCAGCAGCTTAAAGGGCGCAGGCAATCAGCCCCAGCATTTT
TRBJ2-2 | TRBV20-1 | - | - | CSASPPTSTGELFF | TGCAGTGCTAGTCCCCCGACTTCCACCGGGGAGCTGTTTTTT
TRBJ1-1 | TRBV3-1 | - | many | CASSRRGTTEAFF | TGTGCCAGCAGCCGTCGGGGGACCACTGAAGCTTTCTTT
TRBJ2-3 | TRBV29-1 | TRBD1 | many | CSADRGTDTQYF | TGCAGCGCTGACAGGGGCACAGATACGCAGTATTTT
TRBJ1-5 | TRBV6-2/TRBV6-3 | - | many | CASSYSRSSIGQKNQPQHF | TGTGCCAGCAGTTACTCGAGAAGTTCTATAGGACAGAAAAATCAGCCCCAGCATTTT
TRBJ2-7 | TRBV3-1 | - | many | CASRPYGEGSSGGQYF | TGTGCCAGCAGGCCCTATGGGGAAGGCTCCTCCGGGGGGCAGTACTTC
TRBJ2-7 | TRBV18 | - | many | CASSSGTRDYEQYF | TGTGCCAGCTCATCTGGGACGAGAGACTACGAGCAGTACTTC
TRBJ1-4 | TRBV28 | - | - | CASSLRDEGEKLFF | TGTGCCAGCAGTTTACGGGACGAGGGCGAAAAACTGTTTTTT
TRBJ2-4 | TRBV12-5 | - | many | CASGFGEAKNIQYF | TGTGCTAGTGGTTTCGGGGAAGCCAAAAACATTCAGTACTTC
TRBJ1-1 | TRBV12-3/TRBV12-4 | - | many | CASSLGRKTEAFF | TGTGCCAGCAGTCTGGGACGGAAAACTGAAGCTTTCTTT
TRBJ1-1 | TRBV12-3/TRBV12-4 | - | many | CAILEGDTEAFF | TGTGCCATCCTCGAGGGGGACACTGAAGCTTTCTTT
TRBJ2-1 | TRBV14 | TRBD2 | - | CASSQTSGNEQFF | TGTGCCAGCAGCCAAACTAGCGGGAATGAGCAGTTCTTC
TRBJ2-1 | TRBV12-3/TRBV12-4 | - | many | CASSSPVKRASYNEQFF | TGTGCCAGCAGTTCTCCTGTAAAGCGGGCGTCCTACAATGAGCAGTTCTTC
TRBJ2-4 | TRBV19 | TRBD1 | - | CASSRQGAAKNIQYF | TGTGCCAGTAGCCGACAGGGGGCAGCCAAAAACATTCAGTACTTC
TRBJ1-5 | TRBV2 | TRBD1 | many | CASRDTGGNQPQHF | TGTGCCAGCAGAGATACAGGGGGCAATCAGCCCCAGCATTTT
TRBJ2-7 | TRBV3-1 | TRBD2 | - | CATRTSGRYSNLYEQYF | TGTGCCACGAGGACTAGCGGGAGATATAGTAACCTTTACGAGCAGTACTTC
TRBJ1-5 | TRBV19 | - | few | CASSIAGNQPQHF | TGTGCCAGTAGTATAGCTGGGAATCAGCCCCAGCATTTT
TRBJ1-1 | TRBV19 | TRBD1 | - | CATRSGTGAPWTEAFF | TGTGCCACGCGGTCCGGAACAGGGGCTCCGTGGACTGAAGCTTTCTTT
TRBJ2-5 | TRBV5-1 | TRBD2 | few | CATLGTSPKETQYF | TGCGCCACCCTCGGGACTAGTCCCAAAGAGACCCAGTACTTC
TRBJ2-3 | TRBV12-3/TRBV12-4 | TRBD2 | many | CASCGPRGGRTDTQYF | TGTGCCAGCTGCGGGCCCCGGGGGGGCCGCACAGATACGCAGTATTTT
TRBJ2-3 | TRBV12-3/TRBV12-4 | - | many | CASSFFRGTDTQYF | TGTGCCAGCAGCTTCTTCCGTGGCACAGATACGCAGTATTTT
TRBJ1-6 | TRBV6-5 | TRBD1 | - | CASSFSDRGNSPLHF | TGTGCCAGCAGTTTCTCGGACAGGGGAAATTCACCCCTCCACTTT
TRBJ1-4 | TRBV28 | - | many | CAITGEREKLFF | TGTGCCATCACTGGGGAGCGGGAAAAACTGTTTTTT
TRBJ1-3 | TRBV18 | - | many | CASSPPNRLGNTIYF | TGTGCCAGCTCACCACCGAACAGACTTGGAAACACCATATATTTT
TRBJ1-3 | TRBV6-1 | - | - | CAGTPTRSGNTIYF | TGTGCCGGCACCCCAACTAGATCTGGAAACACCATATATTTT
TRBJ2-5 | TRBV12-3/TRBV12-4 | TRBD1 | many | CASSQGASRETQYF | TGTGCCAGCAGCCAGGGGGCTAGCCGAGAGACCCAGTACTTC
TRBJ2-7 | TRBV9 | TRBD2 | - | CASSASGTTYEQYF | TGTGCCAGCAGCGCCTCCGGGACTACCTACGAGCAGTACTTC
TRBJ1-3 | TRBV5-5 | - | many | CASSSEAGNTIYF | TGTGCCAGCAGTTCGGAAGCGGGAAACACCATATATTTT